A single count supports the clone carrying this T cell receptor (beta chain). Original methodology: Amplification from reference gene primers served as the basis for estimated nucleated cell counts. Measured with immunoSEQ multiplex PCR; TCRdb has only the in-frame clones, and not every one. V, J and clone size derive from that table, while D and trimming were established from the DNA sequence. The sample has approximately 500,000 clones; 75% to 90% are singletons. The data originate from a study of blood T cell repertoires in COVID-19. Looking at the study overall: Whether acute or convalescent, the COVID-19 samples came from the United States, Italy and Spain. The cDNA or gDNA used as material had been derived from T cells, B-cell-depleted T cells, or PBMCs.

While infection was still active, Seattle patients were enrolled and then followed longitudinally. The CDR3 has 11 amino acids. V dropped 5 bases and J dropped 3 bases, with 4 bases sitting between them. CDR1 and CDR2 from the germline V gene are KGHSH and LQKENI. Material: peripheral blood. The clonotype comes from a man younger than 35 with COVID-19, enrolled during active disease. V is TRBV18 and J is TRBJ2-5; D gene unclear. This chain's CDR3 is CASSLEETQYF. CDR3 nucleotides: TGTGCCAGCTCATTAGAAGAGACCCAGTACTTC.